The 9 T cell receptor beta chains below all came from one sample that was sequenced in a study of blood T cell repertoires in COVID-19. The protocol was immunoSEQ multiplex PCR, while the TCRdb copy is restricted to in-frame clones and leaves out a portion. The sample lists 200,000 to 250,000 clones; around four fifths were seen once. The specimen sequenced was peripheral blood. The source of these receptors is a woman in her fifties or sixties who had recovered from COVID-19.

This clone has just a few counts. The rearrangement links TRBV7-9 to TRBJ1-4, with no clear D. CDR1 SEHNR and CDR2 FQNEAQ come from the germline V gene (reference sequence). CDR3 length: 14 residues. V gave up 1 base and J gave up 8 bases, with 11 bases separating them. CDR3 nucleotides: TGTGCCAGCAGCTTAGTGTCAGGTGGCGAAAAACTGTTTTTT. Translation gives CASSLVSGGEKLFF.

The rearrangement joins TRBV7-6 to TRBJ2-1, with 8 bases matching TRBD2. The CDR3 totals 15 residues. J was trimmed by 4 bases and V by 0 bases; bases with no gene match: 2. CDR1 SGHVS and CDR2 FNYEAQ come from the germline V gene. The CDR3 sequence is CASSLASGVYNEQFF. In DNA, the CDR3 is TGTGCCAGCAGCTTAGCTAGCGGGGTTTACAATGAGCAGTTCTTC. The variable domain in full, with the rest retrieved from reference TRBV7-6 and TRBJ2-1, is GAGVSQSPRYKVTKRGQDVALRCDPISGHVSLYWYRQALGQGPEFLTYFNYEAQQDKSGLPNDRFSAERPEGSISTLTIQRTEQRDSAMYRCASSLASGVYNEQFFGPGTRLTVL.

The chain is built from TRBV19 and TRBJ2-7; TRBD1 aligns across 10 bases. The CDR3 runs 13 residues. With V trimmed by 10 bases and J by 4 bases, 7 bases remained unmatched. Germline-derived CDR1 and CDR2 are LNHDA and SQIVND (reference sequence). CDR3 coding DNA: TGTGCCACAAGACAGGGGGCGAGGTACGAGCAGTACTTC. Protein sequence: CATRQGARYEQYF.

This clone has only one observation. As DNA, the CDR3 is TGCGCCAGCAAATCGAAGACAGGGACGGCTTTCTTT. It specifies CASKSKTGTAFF. The rearrangement joins TRBV4-1 to TRBJ1-1; 7 bases line up with TRBD1. Germline values: CDR1 MGHRA, CDR2 YSYEKL. The length of the CDR3 is 12 residues. J was trimmed by 11 bases and V by 7 bases; bases with no gene match: 10.

The gene calls are TRBV19 and TRBJ1-5, with TRBD1 identical over 7 bases. CDR1 is LNHDA, CDR2 SQIVND, per germline (reference sequence). The V and J ends lost 5 bases and 3 bases, in that order; junction bases with no gene match: 4. The CDR3 consists of 14 residues. CDR3 region: CASSRQGSNQPQHF. The CDR3 DNA reads as TGTGCCAGTAGTCGACAGGGTTCCAATCAGCCCCAGCATTTT.

V gene TRBV19 combines with J gene TRBJ1-1, with D perhaps TRBD1 (6 bases). The V gene's germline CDR1 is LNHDA and CDR2 SQIVND (reference sequence). The germline V and J ends were trimmed by 9 bases and 5 bases, with 25 bases remaining between them. The CDR3 extends over 16 amino acids. The CDR3 DNA sequence: TGTGCCAGCGATAATCCCCAGGGGCGTTTGATTACTGAAGCTTTCTTT. This gives the protein CASDNPQGRLITEAFF.

The rearrangement uses TRBV4-1 and TRBJ1-2; 10 bases are shared with TRBD1. The length of the CDR3 is 14 residues. Trimming removed 6 bases from V and 8 bases from J; junction bases left unmatched: 9. Germline CDR1 is MGHRA and CDR2 is YSYEKL. The CDR3 is CASRTPGQGYGYTF. In DNA form, the CDR3 reads TGCGCCAGCAGAACCCCGGGACAGGGGTACGGCTACACCTTC.

J is TRBJ2-5 and V is TRBV29-1; TRBD1 agrees at 7 bases. The CDR3 is 13 residues long. Germline assignment: CDR1 SQVTM and CDR2 ANQGSEA. The trim removed 7 bases at V and 4 bases at J, leaving 9 bases unmatched. In DNA, the CDR3 is TGCAGCGCCTTACAGGGGAATATAGAGACCCAGTACTTC. As protein: CSALQGNIETQYF.

The gene calls are TRBV7-3 and TRBJ2-3; the match to TRBD2 covers 8 bases. Germline V gene data show CDR1 as SGHTA and CDR2 as FQGTGA. Trimming at V came to 5 bases and at J to 2 bases, leaving 6 bases not matched to a gene. This CDR3 is built from 15 residues. CDR3 region: CASSPNGGATDTQYF. CDR3 DNA sequence: TGTGCCAGCAGCCCGAACGGGGGGGCCACAGATACGCAGTATTTT.